This TCR beta chain came from a study of cytomegalovirus exposure and HLA in healthy donors. Broader study findings: The investigators catalogued some 160 TCR beta chains as cytomegalovirus-associated. The tendency of first-cohort TCR clusters to co-occur in the roughly 120 validation repertoires was the finding of a later analysis. Specificity for CMV antigens was confirmed in vitro for a few of the CMV-associated chains.

As regards this clone: Its specificity is unknown.

Measured with immunoSEQ multiplex PCR; TCRdb has only the in-frame clones, and not every one. The table records around 190,000 clones, 86% of them present only once. Germline V CDR1 and CDR2: SGHNT, YYREEE (reference sequence). The CDR3 sequence is 15 residues long. The V segment lost 4 bases and the J segment 6 bases; nucleotides outside the gene matches: 9. The gene calls are TRBV5-4 and TRBJ2-7, with TRBD1 matching 11 bases. The receptor's source is a woman between 18 and 29 years old in good health and CMV-seronegative. Sequenced input: PBMCs. CDR3 residues: CASSPRTGGISEQYF. Written as DNA, the CDR3 is TGTGCCAGCAGCCCCCGGACAGGGGGCATCTCCGAGCAGTACTTC.